The 3 T cell receptor beta chains listed next were all sequenced from one sample in a study of blood T cell repertoires in COVID-19. Libraries were prepared by immunoSEQ multiplex PCR; TCRdb keeps only in-frame clonotypes and omits some of them. The sample has more than 300,000 clones, over 75% seen once. Sequencing was done on a sample of PBMCs or T cells enriched from blood (not recorded which). All receptors derive from a woman aged 18-30 years who had recovered from COVID-19.

The chain joins TRBV2 to TRBJ2-5; TRBD2 matches 7 bases. Germline V lookup: CDR1 SNHLY, CDR2 FYNNEI. The junction had 4 bases not matched to a gene; V was cut back by 4 bases and J by 2 bases. The CDR3 loop spans 14 amino acids. The CDR3 sequence is CASSGEGGQETQYF. The CDR3 DNA reads TGTGCCAGCAGTGGGGAGGGCGGACAAGAGACCCAGTACTTC.

The V and J genes are TRBV7-9 and TRBJ2-1; 7 bases agree with TRBD2. The ends lost 6 bases at V and 9 bases at J; junction bases unmatched: 5. CDR1 and CDR2 (germline): SEHNR, FQNEAQ (reference sequence). This CDR3 has 12 amino acids. The CDR3 DNA sequence: TGTGCCAGCAGTTGGACTAGAATTGAGCAGTTCTTC. Translated: CASSWTRIEQFF.

The chain has TRBV24-1 and TRBJ1-5; 9 nucleotides align to TRBD1. The CDR3 loop spans 16 amino acids. Germline V gene lookup returns CDR1 KGHDR and CDR2 SFDVKD. Losses at the gene ends were 9 bases for V and 2 bases for J; bases not matched to a gene: 10. This CDR3 is CATGQGSSVGNQPQHF. The DNA for the CDR3 is TGTGCCACCGGACAGGGGAGCAGTGTTGGCAATCAGCCCCAGCATTTT.